This record looks at one T cell receptor beta chain sequence and its context. This sample is drawn from a study of blood T cell repertoires in COVID-19. The repertoire was sequenced with immunoSEQ multiplex PCR; TCRdb's copy has only in-frame clones and lacks some. The table shows fewer than 200,000 clones, with roughly 84% occurring only once. The V segment lost 5 bases and the J segment 4 bases; nucleotides outside the gene matches: 7. This CDR3 comprises 16 residues. Germline CDR1 SGHRS, CDR2 YFSETQ. The chain joins TRBV5-1 to TRBJ2-1; 12 bases match TRBD2. This TCR came from a human donor in a cohort sampled during active COVID-19. The sequenced sample consisted of peripheral blood. DNA for the CDR3: TGCGCCAGCAGTTCCGGGACTAGCGGGCTATACAATGAGCAGTTCTTC. Its translation: CASSSGTSGLYNEQFF.